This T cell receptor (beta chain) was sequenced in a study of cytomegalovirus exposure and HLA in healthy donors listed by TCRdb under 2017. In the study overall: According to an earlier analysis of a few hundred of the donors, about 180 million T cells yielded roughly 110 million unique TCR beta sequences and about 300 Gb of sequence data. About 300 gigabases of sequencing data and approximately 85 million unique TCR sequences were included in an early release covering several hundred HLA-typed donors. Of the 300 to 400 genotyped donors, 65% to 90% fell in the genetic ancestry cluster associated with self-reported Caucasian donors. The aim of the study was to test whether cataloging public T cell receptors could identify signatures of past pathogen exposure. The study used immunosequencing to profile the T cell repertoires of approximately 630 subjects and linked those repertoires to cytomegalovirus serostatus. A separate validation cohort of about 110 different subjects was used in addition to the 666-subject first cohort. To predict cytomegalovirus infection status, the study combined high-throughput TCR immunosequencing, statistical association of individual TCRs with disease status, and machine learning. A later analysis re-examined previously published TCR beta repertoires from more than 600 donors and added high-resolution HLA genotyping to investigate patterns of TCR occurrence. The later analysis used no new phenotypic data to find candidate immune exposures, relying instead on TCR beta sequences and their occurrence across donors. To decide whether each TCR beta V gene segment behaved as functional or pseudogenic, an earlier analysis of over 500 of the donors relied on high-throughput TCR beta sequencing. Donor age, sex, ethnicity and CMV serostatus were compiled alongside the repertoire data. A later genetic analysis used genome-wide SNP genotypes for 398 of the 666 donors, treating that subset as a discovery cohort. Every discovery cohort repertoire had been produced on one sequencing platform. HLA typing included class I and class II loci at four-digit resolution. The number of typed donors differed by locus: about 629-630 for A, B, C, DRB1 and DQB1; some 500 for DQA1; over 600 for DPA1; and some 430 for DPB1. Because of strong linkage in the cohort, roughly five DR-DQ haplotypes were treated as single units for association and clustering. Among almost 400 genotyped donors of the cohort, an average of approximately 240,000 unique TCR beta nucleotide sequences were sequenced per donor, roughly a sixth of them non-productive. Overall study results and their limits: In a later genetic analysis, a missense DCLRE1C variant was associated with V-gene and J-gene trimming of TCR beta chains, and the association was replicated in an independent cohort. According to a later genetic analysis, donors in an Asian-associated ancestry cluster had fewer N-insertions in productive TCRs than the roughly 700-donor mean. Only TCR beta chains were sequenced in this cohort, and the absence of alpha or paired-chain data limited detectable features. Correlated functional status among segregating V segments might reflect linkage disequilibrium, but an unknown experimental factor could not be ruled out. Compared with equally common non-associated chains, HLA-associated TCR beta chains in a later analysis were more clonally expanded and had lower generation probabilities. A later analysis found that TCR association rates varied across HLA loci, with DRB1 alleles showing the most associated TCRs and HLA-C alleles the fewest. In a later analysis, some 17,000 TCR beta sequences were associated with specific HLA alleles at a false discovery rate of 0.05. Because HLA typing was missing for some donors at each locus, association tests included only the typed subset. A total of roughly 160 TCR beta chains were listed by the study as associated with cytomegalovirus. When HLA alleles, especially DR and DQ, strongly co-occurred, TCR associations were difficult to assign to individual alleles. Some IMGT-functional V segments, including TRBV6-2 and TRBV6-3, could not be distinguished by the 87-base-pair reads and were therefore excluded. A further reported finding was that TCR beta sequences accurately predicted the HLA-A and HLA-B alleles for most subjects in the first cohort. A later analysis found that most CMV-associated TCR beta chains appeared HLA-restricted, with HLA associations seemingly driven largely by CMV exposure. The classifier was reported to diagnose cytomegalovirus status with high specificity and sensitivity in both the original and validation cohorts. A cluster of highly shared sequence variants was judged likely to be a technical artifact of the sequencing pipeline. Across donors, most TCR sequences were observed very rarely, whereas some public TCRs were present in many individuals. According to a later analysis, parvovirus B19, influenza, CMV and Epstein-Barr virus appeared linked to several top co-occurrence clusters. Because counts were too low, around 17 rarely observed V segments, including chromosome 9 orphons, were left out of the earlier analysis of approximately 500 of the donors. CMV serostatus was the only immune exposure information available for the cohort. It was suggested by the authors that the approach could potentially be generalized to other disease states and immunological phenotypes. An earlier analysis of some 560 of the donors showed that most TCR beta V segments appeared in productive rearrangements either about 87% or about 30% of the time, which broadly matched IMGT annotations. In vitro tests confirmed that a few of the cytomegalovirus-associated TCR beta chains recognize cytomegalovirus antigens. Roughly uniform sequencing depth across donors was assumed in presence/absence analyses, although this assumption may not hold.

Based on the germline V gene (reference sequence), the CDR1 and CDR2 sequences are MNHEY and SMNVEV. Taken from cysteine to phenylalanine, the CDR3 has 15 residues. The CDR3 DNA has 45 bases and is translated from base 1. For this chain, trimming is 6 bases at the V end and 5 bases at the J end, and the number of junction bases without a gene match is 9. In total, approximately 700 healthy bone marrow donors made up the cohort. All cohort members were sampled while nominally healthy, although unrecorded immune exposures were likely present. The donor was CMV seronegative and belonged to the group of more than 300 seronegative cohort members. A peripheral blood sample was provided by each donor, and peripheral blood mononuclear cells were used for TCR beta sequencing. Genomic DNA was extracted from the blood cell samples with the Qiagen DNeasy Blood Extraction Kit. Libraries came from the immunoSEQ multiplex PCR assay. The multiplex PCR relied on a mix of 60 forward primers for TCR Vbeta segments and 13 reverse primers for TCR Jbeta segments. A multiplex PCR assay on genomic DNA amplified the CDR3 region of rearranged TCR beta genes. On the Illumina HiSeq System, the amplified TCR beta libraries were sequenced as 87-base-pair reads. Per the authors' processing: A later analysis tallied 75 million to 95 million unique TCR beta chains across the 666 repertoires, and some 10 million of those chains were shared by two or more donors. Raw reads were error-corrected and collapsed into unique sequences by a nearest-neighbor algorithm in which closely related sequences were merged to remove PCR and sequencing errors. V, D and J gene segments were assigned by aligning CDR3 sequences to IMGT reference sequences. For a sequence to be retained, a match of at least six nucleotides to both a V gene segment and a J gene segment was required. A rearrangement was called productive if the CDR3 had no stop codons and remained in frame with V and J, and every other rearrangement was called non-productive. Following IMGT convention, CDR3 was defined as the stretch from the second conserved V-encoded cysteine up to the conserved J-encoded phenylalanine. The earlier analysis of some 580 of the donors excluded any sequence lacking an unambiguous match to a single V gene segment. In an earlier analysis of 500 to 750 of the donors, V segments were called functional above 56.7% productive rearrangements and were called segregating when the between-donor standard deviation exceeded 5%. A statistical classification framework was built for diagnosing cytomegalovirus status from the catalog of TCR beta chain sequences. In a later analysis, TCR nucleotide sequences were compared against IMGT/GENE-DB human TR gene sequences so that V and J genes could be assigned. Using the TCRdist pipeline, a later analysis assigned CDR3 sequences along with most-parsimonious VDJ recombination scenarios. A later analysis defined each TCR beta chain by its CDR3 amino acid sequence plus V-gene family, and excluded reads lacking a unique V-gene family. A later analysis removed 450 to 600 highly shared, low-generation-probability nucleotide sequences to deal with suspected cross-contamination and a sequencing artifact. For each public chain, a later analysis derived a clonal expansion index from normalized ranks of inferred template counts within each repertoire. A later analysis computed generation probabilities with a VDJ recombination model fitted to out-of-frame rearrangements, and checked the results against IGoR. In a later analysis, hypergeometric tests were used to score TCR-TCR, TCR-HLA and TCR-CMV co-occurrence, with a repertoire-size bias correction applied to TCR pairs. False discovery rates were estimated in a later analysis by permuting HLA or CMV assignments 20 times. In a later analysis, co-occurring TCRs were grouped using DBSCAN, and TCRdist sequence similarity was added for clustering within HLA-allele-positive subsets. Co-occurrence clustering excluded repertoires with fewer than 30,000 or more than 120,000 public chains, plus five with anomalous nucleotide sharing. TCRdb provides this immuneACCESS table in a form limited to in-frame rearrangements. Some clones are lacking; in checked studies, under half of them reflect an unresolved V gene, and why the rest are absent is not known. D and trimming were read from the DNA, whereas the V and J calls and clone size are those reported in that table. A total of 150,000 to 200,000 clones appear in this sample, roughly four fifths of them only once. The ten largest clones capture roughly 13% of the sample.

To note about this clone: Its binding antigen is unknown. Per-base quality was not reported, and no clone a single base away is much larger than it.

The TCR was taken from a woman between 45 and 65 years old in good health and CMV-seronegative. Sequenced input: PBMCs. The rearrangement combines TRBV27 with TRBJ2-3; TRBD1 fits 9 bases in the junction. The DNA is TGTGCCAGCAGCCCACAGGGGGCTCTAATAGATACGCAGTATTTT. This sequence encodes CASSPQGALIDTQYF.